This T cell receptor (beta chain) was profiled in a study of blood T cell repertoires in COVID-19. Study in general: Acute and convalescent COVID-19 samples came from the United States, Italy and Spain.

Per the original data handling: For nucleated cells, counts were estimated from reference gene primer amplification. Clones were read by immunoSEQ multiplex PCR, and TCRdb kept only the in-frame ones, dropping some. V and J calls and clone size are as listed in that table; D and trimming were resolved from the DNA. Among fewer than 85,000 clones, about 85% were seen once, and the ten largest hold 8.5% to 9.5%. Trimming shortened V by 5 bases and J by 11 bases, and 15 bases separated the two germline ends. The CDR3 consists of 12 residues. Germline V lookup: CDR1 MDHEN, CDR2 SYDVKM. Sequences were obtained from peripheral blood. V gene TRBV28 combines with J gene TRBJ1-1; D unresolved. This sequence was found in a human donor in a cohort sampled during active COVID-19. In DNA, the CDR3 is TGTGCCAGCAGTGGAGTGGGTAGGAGGGCTTTCTTT. Amino acid sequence: CASSGVGRRAFF.